This entry is about one T cell receptor beta chain. Antigen unknown. An end of the junction differs from the germline gene, which may be a read error. At the DNA level, this CDR3 is encoded by other sequences in the same sample as well. This sample was taken from a study of graft-versus-host responses after intestinal transplantation. Study details: Anti-thymocyte globulin was used for induction in all recipients, who then took tacrolimus and steroids for approximately 3 years. Study findings and constraints: GvH clonotypes were identified within recipient marrow, with a subset emerging first in ileum or blood. GvH clone levels peaked in circulation, and this peak was associated with early post-transplant HvG declines.

Processing was applied to graft tissue in order to liberate intraepithelial and lamina propria lymphocytes. The method was immunoSEQ multiplex PCR; TCRdb's version includes in-frame clones alone and lacks a portion of them. This sample carries over 10,000 clones, over 70% of them seen once, and the ten largest clones take roughly 4.3%. The TCR was taken from a human patient who received an intestinal transplant, so some T cells may come from the graft donor. This specimen was ileum tissue, taken about 140 days after intestinal transplantation.

The CDR3 DNA reads as TGTGCCAGCAGTTACAGGTATAATTCCCCCCTCCACTTT. Translated, it gives CASSYRYNSPLHF. The gene calls are TRBV27 and TRBJ1-6, with a tentative D call TRBD1 (5 bases). The CDR3 contains 13 residues. Germline CDR1 MNHEY, CDR2 SMNVEV (reference sequence).